The 20 T cell receptor beta chains reported below all come from one sample, sequenced in a study of blood T cell repertoires in COVID-19. Profiled with immunoSEQ multiplex PCR; TCRdb holds only in-frame clones, not every one. This sample yields around 250,000 clones, of which around 83% are seen a single time; around 3.3% belongs to the top ten. Sequencing was carried out using peripheral blood. These TCRs come from a woman aged 18-29 years with acute or convalescent COVID-19.

This sequence joins TRBV15 and TRBJ2-7, with 7 bases fitting TRBD2. This CDR3 has 14 residues. J was trimmed by 6 bases and V by 6 bases; bases with no gene match: 11. Germline loops: CDR1 LNHNV, CDR2 YYDKDF (reference sequence). The CDR3 spells CATSLGHTGGEQYF. The DNA for the CDR3 is TGTGCCACCAGTTTGGGCCATACGGGAGGCGAGCAGTACTTC.

In this sample, this clone turned up once. The gene calls are TRBV24-1 and TRBJ2-2; 9 bases align to TRBD1. This CDR3 comprises 16 residues. V trimming: 0 bases; J trimming: 5 bases; junction bases outside the gene matches: 3. Germline values: CDR1 KGHDR, CDR2 SFDVKD. The CDR3 sequence is CATSDLAGTGTGELFF. CDR3 DNA: TGTGCCACCAGTGATTTGGCGGGGACAGGGACCGGGGAGCTGTTTTTT.

The rearrangement joins TRBV18 to TRBJ2-1; TRBD2 aligns across 7 bases. The CDR3 covers 17 residues. Germline CDR1 is KGHSH and CDR2 is LQKENI. Losses at the gene ends were 3 bases for V and 7 bases for J; bases not matched to a gene: 15. In DNA form, the CDR3 reads TGTGCCAGCTCACCGGGGAGGGGATTATTTTCAGGGAATGAGCAGTTCTTC. Its translation: CASSPGRGLFSGNEQFF.

The J gene is TRBJ1-2, the V gene TRBV28, with D possibly matching TRBD1 (5 bases). The CDR3 spans 15 residues. Germline CDR1 reads MDHEN; CDR2 reads SYDVKM. Trimming removed 2 bases from V and 0 bases from J, with 10 bases in between. The DNA of the CDR3 is TGTGCCAGCAGTTTACGACAGAGAACTAACTATGGCTACACCTTC. Its translation is CASSLRQRTNYGYTF.

This clone occurred once. The rearrangement links TRBV7-6 to TRBJ1-4, with a tentative D call TRBD1 (5 bases). The CDR3 contains 19 residues. Germline CDR1 reads SGHVS; CDR2 reads FNYEAQ. Trimming took 4 bases from V and 2 from J, leaving 23 bases between them. CDR3 region: CASSSYPLVGARTNEKLFF. In nucleotides, the CDR3 is TGTGCCAGCAGCTCCTACCCCCTCGTAGGGGCTAGGACTAATGAAAAACTGTTTTTT.

The rearrangement links TRBV19 to TRBJ2-2, with TRBD1 matching 9 bases. CDR3 length: 19 residues. Germline V lookup: CDR1 LNHDA, CDR2 SQIVND (reference sequence). Germline trimming cut 1 base from V and 6 bases from J; bases unmatched to any gene: 15. In nucleotides, the CDR3 is TGTGCCAGTAGTATAGGCCCCATAACAGGGGGCGCACGATCCGGGGAGCTGTTTTTT. Encoded protein: CASSIGPITGGARSGELFF.

The chain employs TRBV4-1 and TRBJ2-2, with TRBD2 matching over 9 bases. CDR3 size: 15 residues. Trimming at V came to 3 bases and at J to 6 bases, leaving 5 bases not matched to a gene. Germline CDR1 reads MGHRA; CDR2 reads YSYEKL. The CDR3 sequence is CASSQGGLAPGELFF. Here the CDR3 DNA reads TGCGCCAGCAGCCAGGGGGGACTAGCTCCCGGGGAGCTGTTTTTT.

In regard to this clone: A much larger clone lies one base from this, so it may be a read error. The chain links TRBV3-1 (or the pseudogene TRBV3-2) to TRBJ1-2, with 7 bases matching TRBD1. The germline CDR1 and CDR2 sequences are LGHDT and YNNKEL (reference sequence). The CDR3 sequence is 13 residues long. With 4 bases clipped from V and 2 bases from J, the junction kept 1 base outside the gene matches. The CDR3 region is CASSPGQNYGYTF. CDR3 DNA sequence: TGTGCCAGCAGCCCGGGACAGAACTATGGCTACACCTTC.

In this sample, this clone turned up once. The gene calls are TRBV25-1 and TRBJ1-6; D is ambiguous. V lost 7 bases, J lost 8 bases, and 18 bases lay in between. The CDR3 loop spans 15 amino acids. The V gene's germline CDR1 is MGHDK and CDR2 SYGVNS. CDR3 DNA sequence: TGTGCCAGCACCGAGAGATCCGTCGGGTATTCACCCCTCCACTTT. Translating it yields CASTERSVGYSPLHF.

This clone was observed once. The chain employs TRBV7-9 and TRBJ2-7; 8 nucleotides match TRBD2. Per the germline V gene, CDR1 is SEHNR and CDR2 is FQNEAQ (reference sequence). The CDR3 loop spans 17 amino acids. The junction had 12 bases not matched to a gene; V was cut back by 5 bases and J by 0 bases. The CDR3 region has the DNA TGTGCCAGCAGCCCCGGTAGCGGGACGGTAAGCTCCTACGAGCAGTACTTC. Its translation: CASSPGSGTVSSYEQYF.

This chain joins TRBV19 and TRBJ1-5; 7 bases agree with TRBD1. From germline, CDR1 is LNHDA and CDR2 SQIVND (reference sequence). V dropped 7 bases and J dropped 6; count of bases not matched to a gene: 6. The CDR3 is 13 amino acids. CDR3 bases: TGTGCCAGTAATATGGGACAGACTCAGCCCCAGCATTTT. Residues: CASNMGQTQPQHF.

The rearrangement links TRBV28 to TRBJ2-5; D may be TRBD2 (6 bases). The germline CDR1 and CDR2 sequences are MDHEN and SYDVKM. The CDR3 has 13 amino acids. V was pared by 8 bases and J by 3 bases, with 13 bases between. The chain's CDR3 is CASVNSGKETQYF. The CDR3 DNA sequence: TGTGCCAGCGTAAATAGCGGCAAAGAGACCCAGTACTTC.

The chain has TRBV7-8 and TRBJ1-2; D remains unclear. The germline CDR1 and CDR2 sequences are SGHVS and FQNEAQ. Trimming pared 5 bases from V and 2 bases from J, leaving 9 bases between. The CDR3 runs to 13 residues. The CDR3 protein is CASSLRENYGYTF. The DNA of the CDR3 is TGTGCCAGCAGCCTGAGAGAAAACTATGGCTACACCTTC.

The chain combines TRBV4-1 with TRBJ2-7, with 7 bases that match TRBD2. CDR1 is MGHRA and CDR2 is YSYEKL in the germline V gene. This CDR3 is 18 amino acids long. The V and J ends lost 0 bases and 3 bases, in that order; junction bases with no gene match: 14. For the CDR3, the DNA is TGCGCCAGCAGCCAAGAATACCAGCGGGAAGGAAAGATCTACGAGCAGTACTTC. It codes for CASSQEYQREGKIYEQYF.

Only one count was recorded for this clone. The chain employs TRBV6-5 and TRBJ1-1, with 7 bases identical to TRBD1. The length of the CDR3 is 14 residues. The germline gives CDR1 MNHEY, CDR2 SVGAGI. The trim removed 4 bases at V and 3 bases at J, leaving 5 bases unmatched. The DNA of the CDR3 is TGTGCCAGCAGTTCCTTCGACAGGGACACTGAAGCTTTCTTT. As protein: CASSSFDRDTEAFF.

The chain combines TRBV24-1 with TRBJ1-2; D possibly corresponds to TRBD1 (6 bases). Trimming took off 3 bases at V and 5 bases at J, with 9 bases between the two ends. Germline loops: CDR1 KGHDR, CDR2 SFDVKD. There are 13 residues in the CDR3. The CDR3 DNA reads TGTGCCACCAGTGATAGCACAGGGTATGGCTACACCTTC. It yields the protein CATSDSTGYGYTF.

The sample holds one count of this clone. The chain employs TRBV15 and TRBJ1-4, with D uncertain. Trimming shortened V by 3 bases and J by 5 bases, and 10 bases separated the two germline ends. CDR1 and CDR2 (germline): LNHNV, YYDKDF (reference sequence). This CDR3 is 14 amino acids long. In DNA form, the CDR3 reads TGTGCCACCAGCAGCCGGACTGAGAATGAAAAACTGTTTTTT. Encoded protein: CATSSRTENEKLFF.

The chain uses TRBV13 and TRBJ2-3, with 7 nucleotides matching TRBD2. The CDR3 covers 15 residues. V shed 3 bases, J shed 4 bases, and the junction held 7 bases outside the gene matches. The germline V gene encodes CDR1 PRHDT and CDR2 FYEKMQ (reference sequence). Here the CDR3 reads CASSLRGNGADTQYF. CDR3 coding DNA: TGTGCCAGCAGCTTGCGGGGGAATGGAGCAGATACGCAGTATTTT.

Comment on this clone: Other DNA variants within this sample encode the same CDR3. V and J are TRBV28 and TRBJ1-5; D uncertain. V lost 2 bases to trimming and J lost 4 bases, with 9 bases between them. CDR1 and CDR2 (germline): MDHEN, SYDVKM. The CDR3 has 14 amino acids. The CDR3, as DNA: TGTGCCAGCAGTTTAGTGGCCGGGAATCAGCCCCAGCATTTT. Its protein is CASSLVAGNQPQHF.

This sequence joins TRBV6-2 or TRBV6-3 and TRBJ1-1; 8 bases align to TRBD1. This CDR3 contains 16 residues. V shed 2 bases and J 3 bases; nucleotides not matched to a gene: 8. Germline lookup yields CDR1 MNHEY and CDR2 SVGEGT. CDR3 residues: CASSYRGQGPYTEAFF. The CDR3 bases are TGTGCCAGCAGTTACAGAGGACAGGGTCCGTACACTGAAGCTTTCTTT.